The source of this TCR beta chain is a study of T-cell reconstitution after alpha-beta-depleted transplantation in children. General observations from the study: One year after transplant, T-cell counts and diversity came mostly from newly produced T cells. At around two months after transplant, the alpha-beta T cells were reportedly derived from several hundred expanded clones that came from non-depleted graft cells. Surviving recipient T cells and thymic progenitors accounted for the high day-60 TCRbeta diversity observed in some patients.

This clonotype was detected ten times or more. Its antigen is as yet unknown. The CDR3 covers 16 residues. CDR1 SEHNR and CDR2 FQNEAQ come from the germline V gene (reference sequence). The V gene lost 2 bases and the J gene lost 0 bases, with 14 bases spanning the gap. Unique molecular identifiers were built into the TCRbeta library. Each CDR3 protein is one row after TCRdb ran MiXCR on the PCR reads. The table has about 290,000 distinct CDR3 sequences, about 9.5% seen once. The source material was PBMCs, sampled before TCRalphabeta/CD19-depleted stem cell transplant. V usage is TRBV7-9 and J usage is TRBJ2-7; possibly TRBD1 for D (6 bases). This TCR was sampled from a boy less than two years old with acute myeloid leukemia, due to receive a stem cell transplant. The DNA for the CDR3 is TGTGCCAGCAGCTTATCGGACAGTGCCCTCTCCTACGAGCAGTACTTC. Its translation: CASSLSDSALSYEQYF.